The source of this T cell receptor (beta chain) is a study of regulatory T cells in long-lasting Graves disease. As for the study in general: For under 3 months, newly diagnosed Graves' patients had been taking antithyroid drugs.

Note on this clonotype: The antigen is unknown.

Whole-study findings and limits: Small numbers of samples may have cut accuracy.

The time point here: newly diagnosed GD, antithyroid drugs for less than 3 months. Generation of the TCR library employed RNA extracted from PBMCs. Germline CDR1 and CDR2: SQVTM and ANQGSEA. This CDR3 contains 14 residues. V gave up 4 bases and J gave up 7 bases; unmatched junction bases: 10. Arm-PCR with iRepertoire HTBI primers amplified the CDR3 regions for these TCR beta libraries. TCRdb fed the multiplex PCR reads into MiXCR, producing one record per CDR3 protein. The sample records about 240,000 distinct CDR3 sequences, about 19% being singletons. The specimen comprised peripheral blood mononuclear cells (PBMCs), sampled at new diagnosis, from a patient treated with antithyroid drugs. The chain joins TRBV29-1 to TRBJ2-5; 9 bases agree with TRBD2. The TCR originated in a female donor with Graves disease. The CDR3 sequence is CSVGGGGRLGTQYF. Here the CDR3 DNA reads TGCAGCGTTGGCGGGGGGGGGAGACTGGGGACCCAGTACTTC. Based on the CDR3 plus reference TRBV29-1 and TRBJ2-5, the full variable domain is SAVISQKPSRDICQRGTSLTIQCQVDSQVTMMFWYRQQPGQSLTLIATANQGSEATYESGFVIDKFPISRPNLTFSTLTVSNMSPEDSSIYLCSVGGGGRLGTQYFGPGTRLLVL.